This TCR beta chain was recorded in a study of blood T cell repertoires in COVID-19. The repertoire was sequenced with immunoSEQ multiplex PCR; TCRdb's copy has only in-frame clones and lacks some. Among fewer than 300,000 clones listed, roughly 85% were seen once. This CDR3 has 14 amino acids. In germline, CDR1 is MNHEY, CDR2 SVGAGI. Trimming took off 6 bases at V and 0 bases at J, with 11 bases between the two ends. The sequenced material came from peripheral blood. The gene calls are TRBV6-5 and TRBJ1-1; D gene uncertain. The TCR comes from a woman aged 18-29 years with acute or convalescent COVID-19. In DNA form, the CDR3 reads TGTGCCAGCAGGGCAAACGTAATGAACACTGAAGCTTTCTTT. Its translation: CASRANVMNTEAFF.